Listed below are T cell receptor beta chains from one sample, sequenced in a study of blood T cells in healthy people across ages. TCRdb re-derived calls from the 5' RACE reads in MiXCR, one entry per CDR3 protein. This repertoire shows hundreds of thousands of distinct CDR3 sequences, roughly 44% found once; its top ten account for around 21%. Sequenced material: blood. The receptors come from a man aged 55-75 years in good health. The CDR3 runs from the conserved cysteine through the conserved F or W. Each record gives: V gene, J gene, CDR3 protein.

>TRBV9|TRBJ2-1
CASSAPGETINNEQFF
>TRBV6-5|TRBJ2-1
CASSYALAGGPNEQFF
>TRBV4-3|TRBJ1-6
CASSQDHGQGHSPLHF
>TRBV7-2|TRBJ2-3
CASILKDRRDTQYF
>TRBV25-1|TRBJ2-1
CASSDSGTGSSYNEQFF
>TRBV7-9|TRBJ1-1
CASSVPGAGTEAFF
>TRBV20-1|TRBJ1-4
CSARDGGAGEKLFF
>TRBV2|TRBJ1-1
CASSARQGPSGNTEAFF
>TRBV10-3|TRBJ2-3
CAISESSSGGSSTDTQYF
>TRBV20-1|TRBJ1-4
CSARSGLREKLFF
>TRBV12-3/TRBV12-4|TRBJ2-3
CASSLRRRSTDTQYF
>TRBV20-1|TRBJ2-5
CSARRGGWDEQYF
>TRBV7-2|TRBJ2-5
CASATLAGAYETQYF
>TRBV7-2|TRBJ1-2
CASSTGGRIYGYTF
>TRBV11-2|TRBJ2-1
CASSLESGGAWYNEQFF
>TRBV7-9|NA
CASSLASVEGGHEQYF
>TRBV24-1|TRBJ2-1
CATSDLYRANEQFF
>TRBV6-1|TRBJ2-7
CASSEYGGISYEQYF
>TRBV5-5|TRBJ2-5
CASSLDPGIQETQYF
>TRBV2|TRBJ1-5
CASSGDLGPTREPQHF
>TRBV7-2|TRBJ2-1
CASSSPLAGGRDEQFF
>TRBV24-1|TRBJ2-1
CATSDVNGNYNEQFF
>TRBV7-2|TRBJ2-1
CASSRVRGVNNEQFF
>TRBV18|TRBJ1-2
CASSLDRVTLWSGYTF
>TRBV6-1|TRBJ1-1
CASSELTNTEAFF
>TRBV7-2|TRBJ2-7
CASSLGPQTSSYEQYF
>TRBV4-2|TRBJ2-7
CASSQEGSYEQYF
>TRBV2|TRBJ2-1
CASSDSVTRNEQFF
>TRBV29-1|TRBJ1-1
CSVKEGALNTEAFF
>TRBV6-5|NA
CASSNKSRTQYF
>TRBV29-1|TRBJ2-2
CSVEWGIAPGELFF
>TRBV5-1|TRBJ1-1
CASSPDEGLNTEAFF
>TRBV10-2|TRBJ1-5
CASHPTGGGPNSNQPQHF
>TRBV4-1|TRBJ2-5
CASSQDLGRTGGAGQETQYF
>TRBV18|TRBJ2-4
CASTLGMAKNIQYF
>TRBV6-5|TRBJ1-1
CASSPEKDTEAFF